This is a list of T cell receptor beta chains from one sample in a study of chemoradiotherapy in HPV16-positive cancers. Libraries were prepared by immunoSEQ multiplex PCR; TCRdb keeps only in-frame clonotypes and omits some of them. The table includes roughly 25,000 clones, roughly 87% detected once. This material consisted of blood, taken from a patient who underwent chemoradiotherapy. The receptors were sampled from a human donor with HPV-associated anogenital cancer. Both conserved end residues are part of each CDR3. A D gene is named only where the DNA matches it firmly. Clone size is given for some rows only: seen once, a few or many times, or a class if the clone is expanded.

v_call	j_call	d_call	clone_size	cdr3_aa	cdr3_nt
TRBV28	TRBJ1-2	NA	once	CASSPNTYGYTF	TGTGCCAGCAGCCCAAATACCTATGGCTACACCTTC
TRBV7-2	TRBJ1-5	NA	NA	CASIPSWGFNQPQHF	TGTGCCAGCATCCCCTCGTGGGGGTTCAATCAGCCCCAGCATTTT
TRBV6-5	TRBJ2-3	TRBD2	NA	CASSSGLRTDTQYF	TGTGCCAGCAGTTCGGGACTACGCACAGATACGCAGTATTTT
TRBV9	TRBJ2-3	TRBD1	NA	CASSIRQGAVDTQYF	TGTGCCAGCAGCATCCGACAGGGGGCAGTAGATACGCAGTATTTT
TRBV4-1	TRBJ1-2	NA	NA	CASSQEGASGYTF	TGCGCCAGCAGCCAAGAGGGGGCGTCGGGCTACACCTTC
TRBV7-9	TRBJ2-4	NA	NA	CASSTPGVTQYF	TGTGCCAGCAGCACCCCTGGCGTTACTCAGTACTTC
TRBV19	TRBJ2-2	NA	NA	CASSIEGRATGELFF	TGTGCCAGTAGTATAGAAGGGCGGGCCACCGGGGAGCTGTTTTTT
TRBV4-2	TRBJ1-1	NA	once	CASSQERGEKAFF	TGTGCCAGCAGCCAAGAAAGAGGGGAAAAAGCTTTCTTT
TRBV7-6	TRBJ2-7	TRBD1	NA	CASSLGGQGSYEQYF	TGTGCCAGCAGCTTAGGAGGACAGGGTTCCTACGAGCAGTACTTC
TRBV5-1	TRBJ1-3	TRBD1	few	CASSLEGTALSGNTIYF	TGCGCCAGCAGCTTGGAAGGGACAGCCCTCTCTGGAAACACCATATATTTT
TRBV11-2	TRBJ2-2	NA	NA	CASSSGWALGEDTGELFF	TGTGCCAGCAGCTCAGGGTGGGCCCTCGGAGAGGACACCGGGGAGCTGTTTTTT
TRBV18	TRBJ2-2	NA	NA	CASSPFRQTGELFF	TGTGCCAGCTCACCCTTCCGGCAGACCGGGGAGCTGTTTTTT
TRBV4-1	TRBJ1-5	NA	few	CASSQGGRSQPQHF	TGCGCCAGCAGCCAAGGCGGACGGAGCCAGCCCCAGCATTTT
TRBV6-1	TRBJ2-7	NA	NA	CASSEAGLEQYF	TGTGCCAGCAGTGAAGCGGGGCTGGAGCAGTACTTC
TRBV19	TRBJ1-6	TRBD1	NA	CASSVDRGNSPLHF	TGTGCCAGTAGTGTTGACAGGGGGAATTCACCCCTCCACTTT
TRBV6-1	TRBJ1-2	NA	NA	CASSDTNYGYTF	TGTGCCAGCTCGGACACTAACTATGGCTACACCTTC
TRBV5-6	TRBJ2-1	TRBD2	NA	CASRRGLAGNYNEQFF	TGTGCCAGCAGACGAGGACTAGCGGGGAATTACAATGAGCAGTTCTTC
TRBV27	TRBJ1-4	NA	once	CASSSQATNEKLFF	TGTGCCAGCAGTTCACAGGCAACTAATGAAAAACTGTTTTTT
TRBV11-2	TRBJ1-1	TRBD1	NA	CASSSSRLTGDTEAFF	TGTGCCAGCAGCTCAAGCCGCCTTACAGGGGACACTGAAGCTTTCTTT
TRBV10-3	TRBJ1-1	TRBD1	NA	CAISESEEDRGNTEAFF	TGTGCCATCAGTGAGTCGGAGGAGGACAGGGGTAATACTGAAGCTTTCTTT
TRBV9	TRBJ1-3	NA	NA	CASSPRHVSGNTIYF	TGTGCCAGCAGCCCCCGTCATGTGTCTGGAAACACCATATATTTT
TRBV7-6	TRBJ2-1	TRBD1	NA	CASSGTGGKSNEQFF	TGTGCCAGCAGCGGAACAGGGGGCAAGTCGAATGAGCAGTTCTTC
TRBV4-1	TRBJ2-3	NA	NA	CASSLADRTDTQYF	TGCGCCAGCAGCCTTGCGGACCGCACAGATACGCAGTATTTT
TRBV20-1	TRBJ1-2	NA	NA	CSASLNGGYTF	TGCAGTGCTAGTCTCAACGGTGGCTACACCTTC
TRBV7-2	TRBJ2-7	NA	NA	CASSLDVGEQYF	TGTGCCAGCAGCTTAGACGTCGGCGAGCAGTACTTC
TRBV9	TRBJ2-1	NA	NA	CASSVAPGLGQDEQFF	TGTGCCAGCAGCGTAGCCCCGGGTCTAGGGCAGGATGAGCAGTTCTTC
TRBV6-5	TRBJ2-7	TRBD1	NA	CASSYRDRGYEQYF	TGTGCCAGCAGTTACCGGGACAGGGGTTACGAGCAGTACTTC
TRBV5-1	TRBJ2-2	TRBD2	NA	CASSLAGGPGTGELFF	TGCGCCAGCAGCCTAGCGGGAGGGCCCGGAACCGGGGAGCTGTTTTTT
TRBV20-1	TRBJ2-5	NA	NA	CSASLGETQYF	TGCAGTGCTAGTCTGGGGGAGACCCAGTACTTC
TRBV7-2	TRBJ1-2	NA	NA	CASNHPSNYGYTF	TGTGCCAGCAACCACCCGTCTAACTATGGCTACACCTTC
TRBV7-7	TRBJ2-2	TRBD1	NA	CASSRTGANTGELFF	TGTGCTAGCAGCCGGACAGGGGCGAACACCGGGGAGCTGTTTTTT
TRBV7-8	TRBJ2-7	NA	NA	CASSFLAVAEQYF	TGTGCCAGCAGCTTCCTGGCCGTTGCCGAGCAGTACTTC